Below are 4 T cell receptor beta chains sequenced from a single sample in a study of Tregs in tolerant kidney transplant recipients. The assay was immunoSEQ multiplex PCR, and TCRdb's table has in-frame clones only and misses some. The sample lists roughly 250,000 clones; around 82% were seen once. The sequenced sample consisted of CD4+ T cells from blood. The receptors derive from a human donor in good health.

The V gene is TRBV7-2, the J gene TRBJ1-5, with 8 bases aligning to TRBD1. The CDR3 has 17 residues. Germline CDR1 is SGHTA and CDR2 is FQGNSA. The trim removed 3 bases at V and 0 bases at J, leaving 7 bases unmatched. In nucleotides, the CDR3 is TGTGCCAGCAGCTTGCGACAGGGGATACTTAGCAATCAGCCCCAGCATTTT. This codes for CASSLRQGILSNQPQHF.

The chain employs TRBV2 and TRBJ2-1; D is possibly TRBD1 (6 bases). V lost 1 base to trimming and J lost 13 bases, with 20 bases between them. This CDR3 is built from 15 residues. Germline CDR1 and CDR2: SNHLY and FYNNEI. CDR3 loop: CASSEGAGQNFFQFF. The CDR3 coding sequence is TGTGCCAGCAGTGAAGGGGCCGGACAGAACTTCTTTCAGTTCTTC. Complete variable domain (other parts from reference TRBV2 and TRBJ2-1): EPEVTQTPSHQVTQMGQEVILRCVPISNHLYFYWYRQILGQKVEFLVSFYNNEISEKSEIFDDQFSVERPDGSNFTLKIRSTKLEDSAMYFCASSEGAGQNFFQFFGPGTRLTVL.

The chain couples TRBV4-2 to TRBJ2-5; D uncertain. The CDR3 is 14 residues long. Germline CDR1 reads LGHNA; CDR2 reads YNFKEQ. Trimming removed 0 bases at V and 3 bases at J, with 8 bases between. The CDR3 nucleotides read TGTGCCAGCAGCCAAGATCAAGGAAAAGAGACCCAGTACTTC. Amino acids: CASSQDQGKETQYF.

This clone was seen more than once but under ten times. The chain joins TRBV7-9 to TRBJ1-4; D might be TRBD1 (5 bases). Germline loops: CDR1 SEHNR, CDR2 FQNEAQ (reference sequence). V was clipped by 5 bases and J by 0 bases, with 10 bases between them. The CDR3 sequence is 15 residues long. DNA of the CDR3: TGTGCCAGCAGCCCCAGGGACTCAACTAATGAAAAACTGTTTTTT. Translating it yields CASSPRDSTNEKLFF.